This TCR beta chain appears in the sequencing data of a study of blood T cell repertoires in COVID-19. Study information: COVID-19 samples, acute and convalescent, were from the United States, Italy and Spain.

This clone turned up a few times. Participants were aged roughly 18 to 90 years, lived in about two dozen US areas, and enrolled virtually. Cohort placement rested on clinical history that participants reported themselves. Recovered status applied to Cohort 3 donors who had two consecutive negative PCRs. It also applied to those with clearance or with symptom resolution. Germline V gene data show CDR1 as SEHNR and CDR2 as FQNEAQ (reference sequence). CDR3 length equals 14 residues. Germline trimming cut 4 bases from V and 5 bases from J; bases unmatched to any gene: 7. This table comes from immunoSEQ multiplex PCR, and its TCRdb copy is limited to in-frame clones, with some not included. The sample lists more than 200,000 clones; more than 75% were seen once.

Sequences were obtained from PBMCs or T cells enriched from blood (not recorded which). The TCR originated in a middle-aged man who had recovered from COVID-19. The rearrangement uses TRBV7-9 and TRBJ2-7; 8 nucleotides align to TRBD2. The CDR3 nucleotides are TGTGCCAGCAGCTCGCAAGGGACTAGACACGAGCAGTACTTC. It is translated as CASSSQGTRHEQYF.